The next 29 T cell receptor beta chains were all read from a single sample in a study of blood T cell repertoires in COVID-19 (dated by TCRdb to between 2020 and 2021). The method behind the library was the immunoSEQ multiplex PCR assay. Held by TCRdb, this immuneACCESS table contains in-frame sequences only and omits some clones. Under half of the omission traces to an unresolved V gene where checked; the cause of the rest is unknown. The sample table contains over 130,000 clones; only one count was recorded for less than 85% of them. The top ten constitute roughly 1.7% of the sample. Sequencing used PBMCs or T cells enriched from blood (not recorded which). These receptors came from a woman aged 18 to 35 who had been exposed to COVID-19.

This chain joins TRBV4-2 and TRBJ2-3; 10 bases line up with TRBD2. CDR1 and CDR2 (germline): LGHNA, YNFKEQ. CDR3 length: 15 residues. The junction had 4 bases not matched to a gene; V was cut back by 1 base and J by 6 bases. CDR3 protein: CASSQGTSGIDTQYF. The CDR3 nucleotides are TGTGCCAGCAGCCAAGGTACTAGCGGGATTGATACGCAGTATTTT.

This chain joins TRBV6-5 and TRBJ2-2; TRBD1 agrees at 9 bases. The CDR3 is 14 amino acids. V gave up 7 bases and J gave up 4 bases; unmatched junction bases: 4. Germline assignment: CDR1 MNHEY and CDR2 SVGAGI. The CDR3 region is CASIPDRGTGELFF. In nucleotides, the CDR3 is TGTGCCAGCATTCCGGACAGGGGCACCGGGGAGCTGTTTTTT.

The V and J genes are TRBV30 and TRBJ1-5, with D tentatively TRBD1 (5 bases). This CDR3 contains 12 residues. Trimming shortened V by 1 base and J by 7 bases, and 8 bases separated the two germline ends. Germline V CDR1 and CDR2: GTSNPN, SVGIG (reference sequence). The CDR3 nucleotides read TGTGCCTGGAGTGCGGGGGAACAGCCCCAGCATTTT. This gives the protein CAWSAGEQPQHF.

This clone was counted at least ten times. The genes are TRBV24-1 and TRBJ2-1; the match to TRBD2 covers 12 bases. The CDR3 covers 16 residues. Germline-derived CDR1 and CDR2 are KGHDR and SFDVKD. V dropped 2 bases and J dropped 6; count of bases not matched to a gene: 4. CDR3 nucleotide sequence: TGTGCCACCAGTGATTCCGGGACTAGCGGGTTCAATGAGCAGTTCTTC. This sequence encodes CATSDSGTSGFNEQFF.

The chain is built from TRBV6-5 and TRBJ1-2; 8 nucleotides match TRBD1. Germline V gene sequence: CDR1 MNHEY, CDR2 SVGAGI. The J segment lost 0 bases and the V segment lost 5 bases, leaving 5 bases of the junction unmatched. The CDR3 is 15 amino acids. In DNA form, the CDR3 reads TGTGCCAGCAGTCTGGACAGGGCGGCTAACTATGGCTACACCTTC. It is translated as CASSLDRAANYGYTF.

The chain is built from TRBV6-6 and TRBJ2-3; D call uncertain. This CDR3 spans 14 amino acids. With 8 bases removed from V and 0 bases from J, the gap between germline ends came to 12 bases. Germline lookup yields CDR1 MNHNY and CDR2 SVGAGI (reference sequence). The DNA of the CDR3 is TGTGCCAGCGTTGCGCGGCTTAGCACAGATACGCAGTATTTT. Protein sequence: CASVARLSTDTQYF.

The chain carries TRBV4-2 and TRBJ2-7; 7 bases line up with TRBD2. The length of the CDR3 is 15 residues. Germline assignment: CDR1 LGHNA and CDR2 YNFKEQ. The trim removed 1 base at V and 4 bases at J, leaving 7 bases unmatched. The CDR3 nucleotides read TGTGCCAGCAGCCAAGCGGCGGGAGTATCTTACGAGCAGTACTTC. It translates to CASSQAAGVSYEQYF.

The V call is TRBV18, the J call TRBJ2-3; possible D gene TRBD1, 6 bases. Germline lookup yields CDR1 KGHSH and CDR2 LQKENI. CDR3 length equals 16 residues. V lost 3 bases to trimming and J lost 0 bases, with 13 bases between them. The CDR3 region is CASSPPQGRSTDTQYF. CDR3 DNA: TGTGCCAGCTCACCCCCCCAGGGGCGGAGCACAGATACGCAGTATTTT.

The chain couples TRBV2 to TRBJ1-1, with 10 bases matching TRBD1. The CDR3 spans 15 residues. Germline assignment: CDR1 SNHLY and CDR2 FYNNEI. V shed 8 bases and J 5 bases; nucleotides not matched to a gene: 11. The CDR3 sequence is CASGRQGAQGTEAFF. The CDR3 DNA sequence: TGTGCCAGCGGGAGACAGGGGGCGCAGGGAACTGAAGCTTTCTTT. Full variable domain (rest looked up from reference TRBV2 and TRBJ1-1): EPEVTQTPSHQVTQMGQEVILRCVPISNHLYFYWYRQILGQKVEFLVSFYNNEISEKSEIFDDQFSVERPDGSNFTLKIRSTKLEDSAMYFCASGRQGAQGTEAFFGQGTRLTVV.

The V call is TRBV7-9, the J call TRBJ1-1, with D uncertain. Germline V CDR1 and CDR2: SEHNR, FQNEAQ (reference sequence). The V end was cut by 0 bases, the J end by 9 bases, with 8 bases between. The CDR3 covers 12 residues. The CDR3 protein is CASSLANGKAFF. The CDR3 nucleotides read TGTGCCAGCAGCTTAGCGAACGGGAAAGCTTTCTTT.

CDR3 nucleotide sequence: TGTGCCAGCTCACCCTCGACTATGTCTGGAAACACCATATATTTT. It yields the protein CASSPSTMSGNTIYF. The chain has TRBV18 and TRBJ1-3; no firm D call. Germline V lookup: CDR1 KGHSH, CDR2 LQKENI. The length of the CDR3 is 15 residues. Trimming took off 3 bases at V and 1 base at J, with 10 bases between the two ends.

The rearrangement joins TRBV27 to TRBJ2-5; the D is unclear. Trimming shortened V by 6 bases and J by 3 bases, and 17 bases separated the two germline ends. Germline assignment: CDR1 MNHEY and CDR2 SMNVEV (reference sequence). This CDR3 has 15 residues. CDR3 sequence reads: CASRLLGHDKETQYF. CDR3 in DNA: TGTGCCAGCAGACTCTTGGGCCACGATAAAGAGACCCAGTACTTC.

This clone has ten or more counts. The rearrangement joins TRBV30 to TRBJ1-1; D is unclear. Trimming stripped 3 bases from V and 11 bases from J, with 13 bases between. The CDR3 sequence is 11 residues long. Looked up from germline, CDR1 is GTSNPN and CDR2 is SVGIG (reference sequence). CDR3 residues: CAWRVGVRAFF. CDR3 coding DNA: TGTGCCTGGAGGGTCGGGGTAAGGGCTTTCTTT.

The chain combines TRBV2 with TRBJ1-2; 9 bases are a match to TRBD1. This CDR3 is 14 amino acids long. Per the germline V gene, CDR1 is SNHLY and CDR2 is FYNNEI. J was trimmed by 8 bases and V by 9 bases; bases with no gene match: 13. CDR3 residues: CASYARDRVGGYTF. DNA for the CDR3: TGTGCCAGTTATGCACGGGACAGGGTGGGCGGCTACACCTTC.

The CDR3 DNA sequence: TGTGCCAGCAGCCAAGATGATCGGGAGTGGTACGAGCAGTACTTC. It translates to CASSQDDREWYEQYF. This chain links TRBV3-1 (or the pseudogene TRBV3-2) with TRBJ2-7, with a possible D match to TRBD2 (6 bases). Germline V gene data show CDR1 as LGHDT and CDR2 as YNNKEL (reference sequence). V dropped 0 bases and J dropped 4 bases, with 13 bases sitting between them. The CDR3 runs to 15 residues.

The J gene is TRBJ1-1, the V gene TRBV3-1 (or the pseudogene TRBV3-2), with 7 bases fitting TRBD1. Trimming took 4 bases from V and 2 from J; bases not matched to a gene: 7. This CDR3 comprises 15 residues. Germline V gene data show CDR1 as LGHDT and CDR2 as YNNKEL (reference sequence). The CDR3 nucleotides are TGTGCCAGCAGCCGCAAGGGACAGTTTAACACTGAAGCTTTCTTT. This sequence encodes CASSRKGQFNTEAFF.

V gene TRBV19 combines with J gene TRBJ1-2; D possibly corresponds to TRBD1 (5 bases). This CDR3 spans 12 amino acids. V lost 9 bases to trimming and J lost 4 bases, with 12 bases between them. Germline V gene data show CDR1 as LNHDA and CDR2 as SQIVND (reference sequence). The CDR3 DNA is TGTGCCAGCGACTTGGGGGGCTATGGCTACACCTTC. Residues: CASDLGGYGYTF.

The rearrangement links TRBV14 to TRBJ1-2; 10 bases align to TRBD1. The V segment lost 5 bases and the J segment 3 bases; nucleotides outside the gene matches: 6. The CDR3 totals 15 residues. Germline V gene sequence: CDR1 SGHDN, CDR2 FVKESK. The CDR3 DNA follows: TGTGCCAGCAGCTCCCTGGGACAGGGGTACTATGGCTACACCTTC. Translation gives CASSSLGQGYYGYTF.

The CDR3 spells CASSHQGAGTEAFF. CDR3 in DNA: TGTGCCAGTAGTCACCAGGGGGCTGGTACTGAAGCTTTCTTT. The chain is built from TRBV19 and TRBJ1-1; 8 nucleotides match TRBD1. V gave up 5 bases and J gave up 5 bases; unmatched junction bases: 7. The V gene's germline CDR1 is LNHDA and CDR2 SQIVND (reference sequence). The CDR3 is 14 amino acids. Combining the CDR3 with reference TRBV19 and TRBJ1-1 gives the whole variable domain DGGITQSPKYLFRKEGQNVTLSCEQNLNHDAMYWYRQDPGQGLRLIYYSQIVNDFQKGDIAEGYSVSREKKESFPLTVTSAQKNPTAFYLCASSHQGAGTEAFFGQGTRLTVV.

The chain combines TRBV19 with TRBJ2-7, with 9 bases fitting TRBD1. The germline V gene encodes CDR1 LNHDA and CDR2 SQIVND (reference sequence). The CDR3 runs 15 residues. V shed 5 bases, J shed 5 bases, and the junction held 10 bases outside the gene matches. The CDR3: CASSLQTGGPHEQYF. CDR3 bases: TGTGCCAGTAGTCTGCAGACAGGGGGTCCCCACGAGCAGTACTTC.

The genes are TRBV2 and TRBJ1-1; weak D call: TRBD1 (5 bases). The germline V gene has CDR1 SNHLY and CDR2 FYNNEI. V was shortened by 9 bases and J by 1 base, with 6 bases between the two germline ends. The CDR3 extends over 11 amino acids. The DNA for the CDR3 is TGTGCCAGACAGGCGAACACTGAAGCTTTCTTT. Translating it yields CARQANTEAFF.

This sequence joins TRBV6-2 or TRBV6-3 and TRBJ2-3; 7 bases match TRBD2. V was pared by 4 bases and J by 3 bases, with 13 bases of the junction left unmatched. CDR3 length: 17 amino acids. Germline values: CDR1 MNHEY, CDR2 SVGEGT. CDR3 in amino acids: CASSSPPAGVGTDTQYF. Here the CDR3 DNA reads TGTGCCAGCAGTTCCCCTCCGGCGGGAGTTGGGACAGATACGCAGTATTTT.

The chain has TRBV7-3 and TRBJ2-3; the D gene is possibly TRBD1 (6 bases). The germline V gene encodes CDR1 SGHTA and CDR2 FQGTGA. CDR3 length equals 13 residues. The V end was cut by 6 bases, the J end by 3 bases, with 10 bases between. Here the CDR3 reads CASSSGQTDTQYF. DNA of the CDR3: TGTGCCAGCAGTTCGGGACAAACAGATACGCAGTATTTT. Full variable domain (remainder filled in from reference TRBV7-3 and TRBJ2-3): GAGVSQTPSNKVTEKGKYVELRCDPISGHTALYWYRQSLGQGPEFLIYFQGTGAADDSGLPNDRFFAVRPEGSVSTLKIQRTERGDSAVYLCASSSGQTDTQYFGPGTRLTVL.

The chain couples TRBV19 to TRBJ2-7, with a possible D match to TRBD2 (6 bases). This CDR3 comprises 15 residues. Germline CDR1 LNHDA, CDR2 SQIVND (reference sequence). Trimming shortened V by 4 bases and J by 5 bases, and 18 bases separated the two germline ends. As DNA, the CDR3 is TGTGCCAGTAGTAGCCGGGACCGTGGGACTCACGAGCAGTACTTC. This gives the protein CASSSRDRGTHEQYF. Variable domain in full (rest from reference TRBV19 and TRBJ2-7): DGGITQSPKYLFRKEGQNVTLSCEQNLNHDAMYWYRQDPGQGLRLIYYSQIVNDFQKGDIAEGYSVSREKKESFPLTVTSAQKNPTAFYLCASSSRDRGTHEQYFGPGTRLTVT.

This clone was counted only a few times. The chain has TRBV27 and TRBJ1-2; D unresolved. Germline assignment: CDR1 MNHEY and CDR2 SMNVEV (reference sequence). V was pared by 8 bases and J by 8 bases, with 18 bases between. There are 13 residues in the CDR3. CDR3 nucleotide sequence: TGTGCCAGCTCCGCGAGGGAGGGAGCGGGCTACACCTTC. Protein: CASSAREGAGYTF.

The chain employs TRBV28 and TRBJ2-7; 12 bases line up with TRBD2. This CDR3 has 15 residues. The junction had 6 bases not matched to a gene; V was cut back by 6 bases and J by 3 bases. Germline V CDR1 and CDR2: MDHEN, SYDVKM. CDR3 coding DNA: TGTGCCAGCAGCCCTACTAGCGGGAGGTTCTACGAGCAGTACTTC. Amino acids: CASSPTSGRFYEQYF.

The chain recombines TRBV29-1 with TRBJ2-1; 12 bases line up with TRBD1. V was pared by 5 bases and J by 9 bases, with 8 bases of the junction left unmatched. The CDR3 is 14 residues long. Germline V gene sequence: CDR1 SQVTM, CDR2 ANQGSEA. CDR3 sequence (DNA): TGCAGCGTTTCCTCCGGGACAGGGGGCGGTGAGCAGTTCTTC. Its translation is CSVSSGTGGGEQFF.

V and J are TRBV6-5 and TRBJ2-7; D may be TRBD1 (5 bases). Deletions cut 10 bases from V and 1 base from J, with 17 bases between. Germline values: CDR1 MNHEY, CDR2 SVGAGI. The CDR3 covers 14 residues. The CDR3 nucleotides are TGTGCCACCTCACCCTCAGGGTTTTCCTACGAGCAGTACTTC. Its translation is CATSPSGFSYEQYF.

J is TRBJ1-1 and V is TRBV16; D call uncertain. Trimming cost V 4 bases and J 0 bases, with 18 bases left between them. This CDR3 is built from 17 residues. The germline gives CDR1 KGHSY, CDR2 FQNENV. The CDR3 DNA is TGTGCCAGCAGCCTCTCGTCAGGCACCTCACTGAACACTGAAGCTTTCTTT. As protein: CASSLSSGTSLNTEAFF.